The 15 T cell receptor beta chains presented below share a single source sample, sequenced in a study of cytomegalovirus exposure and HLA in healthy donors (TCRdb year 2017). The library came from the immunoSEQ multiplex PCR assay. For the multiplex PCR, a mixture combining 60 forward primers for TCR Vbeta segments and 13 reverse primers for TCR Jbeta segments was used. TCRdb holds this immuneACCESS table with in-frame rearrangements only. Some clones are missing; in checked studies, unresolved V genes explain under half, and the rest has no known cause. This sample is represented by around 150,000 clones; 70% to 85% of them were singletons. Roughly 4.2% of the sample goes to the ten largest clones. Sequencing used PBMCs. The source of these receptors is a man aged 40-55 years in good health and CMV-seronegative.

The chain recombines TRBV7-8 with TRBJ1-2; D unresolved. Germline CDR1 and CDR2: SGHVS and FQNEAQ. The CDR3 consists of 14 residues. V was pared by 1 base and J by 0 bases, with 6 bases between. CDR3: CASSLDSANYGYTF. CDR3 DNA: TGTGCCAGCAGCTTAGACTCCGCTAACTATGGCTACACCTTC.

The J gene is TRBJ2-1, the V gene TRBV7-6; 14 nucleotides line up with TRBD2. CDR3 length equals 19 residues. Trimming removed 4 bases from V and 0 bases from J; junction bases left unmatched: 8. In germline, CDR1 is SGHVS, CDR2 FNYEAQ. In nucleotides, the CDR3 is TGTGCCAGCAGCTCGGGGACTAGCGGGGGATTCGGCTCCTACAATGAGCAGTTCTTC. Its translation is CASSSGTSGGFGSYNEQFF.

The J gene is TRBJ1-1, the V gene TRBV5-1; D is undetermined. The length of the CDR3 is 13 residues. Per germline, CDR1 SGHRS and CDR2 YFSETQ. Trimming removed 0 bases from V and 0 bases from J, with 3 bases in between. The chain's CDR3 is CASSLGLNTEAFF. The CDR3 DNA is TGCGCCAGCAGCTTGGGGCTGAACACTGAAGCTTTCTTT.

This sequence joins TRBV7-3 and TRBJ1-6, with TRBD1 matching 7 bases. This CDR3 has 17 amino acids. Trimming took 3 bases from V and 4 from J; bases not matched to a gene: 9. Germline V gene data show CDR1 as SGHTA and CDR2 as FQGTGA. The CDR3 protein is CASSFLQGPPYNSPLHF. CDR3 bases: TGTGCCAGCAGCTTTTTACAGGGGCCCCCGTATAATTCACCCCTCCACTTT.

The rearrangement joins TRBV9 to TRBJ1-1; 8 positions match TRBD1. The V and J ends lost 5 bases and 5 bases, in that order; junction bases with no gene match: 5. Germline CDR1 and CDR2: SGDLS and YYNGEE. The CDR3 is 13 residues long. The CDR3 region has the DNA TGTGCCAGCAGTGAAGGACAGGGAACTGAAGCTTTCTTT. Translated: CASSEGQGTEAFF.

This chain connects TRBV7-2 to TRBJ2-5, with D possibly being TRBD1 (6 bases). Trimming left V 0 bases short and J 5 bases short, with 13 bases between. The CDR3 extends over 15 amino acids. CDR1 and CDR2 from the germline V gene are SGHTA and FQGNSA. The CDR3 spells CASSLALRGIETQYF. The CDR3 nucleotides are TGTGCCAGCAGCTTAGCGCTCAGGGGAATTGAGACCCAGTACTTC.

The genes are TRBV5-6 and TRBJ1-1; a possible D gene is TRBD1 (5 bases). Germline V CDR1 and CDR2: SGHDT, YYEEEE. CDR3 length: 13 amino acids. V was cut by 4 bases and J by 3 bases, with 10 bases left in between. DNA for the CDR3: TGTGCCAGCAGCCCTGGGGGGGACACTGAAGCTTTCTTT. Its protein is CASSPGGDTEAFF.

The CDR3 region is CASSFTRQGLFQPQHF. Here the CDR3 DNA reads TGTGCCAGCAGCTTTACGCGACAGGGGCTATTTCAGCCCCAGCATTTT. The chain joins TRBV7-2 to TRBJ1-5; the match to TRBD1 covers 8 bases. The J segment lost 6 bases and the V segment lost 3 bases, leaving 10 bases of the junction unmatched. The CDR3 covers 16 residues. CDR1 and CDR2 (germline): SGHTA, FQGNSA.

This chain connects TRBV4-1 to TRBJ2-2, with TRBD2 matching over 10 bases. V gave up 0 bases and J gave up 2 bases; unmatched junction bases: 6. Germline V gives CDR1 MGHRA, CDR2 YSYEKL. The CDR3 runs to 18 residues. CDR3 sequence reads: CASSQEGAGGHNTGELFF. As DNA, the CDR3 is TGCGCCAGCAGCCAAGAAGGAGCGGGGGGGCATAACACCGGGGAGCTGTTTTTT.

The CDR3 DNA is TGTGCCAGTAGTCGAGGACAGGGAACTGAAGCTTTCTTT. As protein: CASSRGQGTEAFF. The chain combines TRBV19 with TRBJ1-1, with TRBD1 identical over 8 bases. The V gene's germline CDR1 is LNHDA and CDR2 SQIVND (reference sequence). With 5 bases clipped from V and 5 bases from J, the junction kept 4 bases outside the gene matches. This CDR3 has 13 residues. The whole variable domain, filled in from reference TRBV19 and TRBJ1-1, reads DGGITQSPKYLFRKEGQNVTLSCEQNLNHDAMYWYRQDPGQGLRLIYYSQIVNDFQKGDIAEGYSVSREKKESFPLTVTSAQKNPTAFYLCASSRGQGTEAFFGQGTRLTVV.

The J gene is TRBJ2-2, the V gene TRBV19; 10 positions match TRBD1. The CDR3 runs to 15 residues. Losses at the gene ends were 7 bases for V and 4 bases for J; bases not matched to a gene: 6. The germline gives CDR1 LNHDA, CDR2 SQIVND (reference sequence). The CDR3 DNA reads as TGTGCCAGTAACGATAGGACAGGGGGCACCGGGGAGCTGTTTTTT. It encodes CASNDRTGGTGELFF.

This sequence joins TRBV29-1 and TRBJ2-1; 11 nucleotides match TRBD1. V lost 8 bases and J lost 2; bases outside the gene matches: 5. The CDR3 has 14 amino acids. From germline, CDR1 is SQVTM and CDR2 ANQGSEA. CDR3 residues: CSTRTGGPYNEQFF. CDR3 coding DNA: TGCAGCACCAGGACAGGGGGCCCCTACAATGAGCAGTTCTTC.

The chain couples TRBV2 to TRBJ2-2; no reliable D call. The CDR3 contains 15 residues. V dropped 2 bases and J dropped 1 base, with 8 bases sitting between them. Germline values: CDR1 SNHLY, CDR2 FYNNEI. CDR3 residues: CASSEQVVNTGELFF. CDR3 nucleotide sequence: TGTGCCAGCAGTGAACAGGTGGTGAACACCGGGGAGCTGTTTTTT.

CDR3 sequence: CAISDSLRGEAFF. The CDR3 DNA follows: TGTGCCATCAGTGACTCTCTTAGGGGGGAAGCTTTCTTT. The chain is built from TRBV10-3 and TRBJ1-1, with a possible D match to TRBD1 (6 bases). This CDR3 comprises 13 residues. Trimming cost V 3 bases and J 8 bases, with 13 bases left between them. Germline lookup yields CDR1 ENHRY and CDR2 SYGVKD.

V gene TRBV7-8 combines with J gene TRBJ2-3; possibly TRBD2 for D (7 bases). The germline V gene encodes CDR1 SGHVS and CDR2 FQNEAQ. The CDR3 has 14 amino acids. Trimming shortened V by 5 bases and J by 2 bases, and 11 bases separated the two germline ends. The CDR3 sequence is CASSQAGHTDTQYF. The CDR3 DNA reads as TGTGCCAGCAGCCAAGCGGGACACACAGATACGCAGTATTTT.